The clone carrying this T cell receptor (beta chain) has a count of ten or more. No antigen is known for it. The donors were all healthy and Caucasian. This record comes from a study of identical twins. From the 5' RACE reads, TCRdb called clonotypes with MiXCR, one entry per CDR3 protein. The sample records about 900,000 distinct CDR3 sequences, about 12% being singletons. The CDR3 covers 13 residues. Germline loops: CDR1 MNHEY, CDR2 SVGEGT. The V end was cut by 2 bases, the J end by 4 bases, with 6 bases between. Whole-study results and caveats: The abundant beta clonotypes from cord blood had fewer insertions, and memory repertoires had none of this. Models underestimated how often monozygotic twins shared out-of-frame TCR alpha.

A further study also used this sample, focusing on yellow fever vaccine responses in identical twins. This second report adds: Twins showed a vaccine T cell response that reportedly seemed partly convergent, partly personalized.

The sequence was obtained from a woman aged 18-35 years in good health. This chain connects TRBV6-2 or TRBV6-3 to TRBJ2-1; weak D call: TRBD2 (6 bases). Material for sequencing was PBMCs. Written as DNA, the CDR3 is TGTGCCAGCAGTTACGGGACTTACAATGAGCAGTTCTTC. Its protein is CASSYGTYNEQFF.